This record looks at one T cell receptor (beta chain) sequence and its context. What it recognizes is unknown. This sample is part of a study of blood T cells in healthy people across ages. Trimming pared 5 bases from V and 3 bases from J, leaving 17 bases between. CDR3 length equals 15 residues. Germline V gene sequence: CDR1 SGHAT, CDR2 FQDESV (reference sequence). Overall study findings and caveats: Unsorted PBMC material precluded a definitive naive versus antigen-experienced comparison.

Sample-barcoded 5' priming and a J-beta primer mix drove a second PCR of 7 to 11 cycles. TCRdb analysed the 5' RACE reads with MiXCR anew, one entry per CDR3 protein. This sample has 1.5 million to 2 million distinct CDR3 sequences; roughly 28% occur once, and the top ten carry about 7.7%. The sample taken for sequencing was blood. The receptor was derived from a woman under 40 in good health. The chain combines TRBV11-1 with TRBJ2-7; no firm D call. This CDR3 is CASSDSVGSHYEQYF. Here the CDR3 DNA reads TGTGCCAGCAGCGATTCTGTAGGCAGCCACTACGAGCAGTACTTC.